This T cell receptor beta chain stems from a study of OX40 agonist ivuxolimab in advanced cancers. Regarding the study as a whole: Dose levels from 0.1 to 3.0 mg/kg saw CD4+ and CD8+ blood T cells expand clonally by week 6. Expanded clones were, on average, more numerous among CD8+ T cells than CD4+.

This table comes from immunoSEQ multiplex PCR, and its TCRdb copy is limited to in-frame clones, with some not included. The sample yields tens of thousands of clones, around nine tenths seen once. On this clone: Its antigen is not known.

Individuals having autoimmune disease history or systemic immunosuppression were not enrolled. The TCR was taken from an adult with an advanced solid tumor such as melanoma, head and neck, liver or kidney cancer. The specimen was CD4+ or CD8+ T cells sorted from blood, collected in a trial of the OX40 agonist ivuxolimab.

The CDR3 loop is CASSWGTEAFF. CDR3 in DNA: TGTGCCAGCAGCTGGGGGACTGAAGCTTTCTTT. The chain recombines TRBV7-9 with TRBJ1-1; possible D gene TRBD1, 5 bases. Deletions cut 4 bases from V and 5 bases from J, with 5 bases between. Per germline, CDR1 SEHNR and CDR2 FQNEAQ (reference sequence). This CDR3 is built from 11 residues.